The entry below gives a single TCR beta chain sequence along with its context. Its antigen is unknown. The CDR3 sequence is 16 residues long. Trimming took 1 base from V and 1 from J, leaving 11 bases between them. CDR1 SEHNR and CDR2 FQNEAQ come from the germline V gene (reference sequence). Here immunoSEQ multiplex PCR was the method, and the copy in TCRdb shows in-frame clones only, minus some. The sample comprises 5,000 or so clones, roughly two thirds of which are singletons, and under 55% rests with the top ten. This entry is derived from a study of CD8 T cell repertoires and HIV-1 epitope variants. About the study: Twenty-five autologous and known Gag and Nef epitope variant peptides each stimulated T cells separately. Separate from the cultures, 1M uncultured T cells served as baseline. Cultures ran around ten days, with IL-2, IL-7 and IL-15 added on days 3 and 7.

General study results and limits: Nef KF9 drew several clonotypes and HW9 one, without TAALDMSHF responses.

Sequencing was carried out using cultured CD8+ T cells derived from PBMCs. This sequence originates from a male donor with HIV. The chain carries TRBV7-9 and TRBJ1-3; D is possibly TRBD1 (6 bases). This chain's CDR3 is CASSLEGGASGNTIYF. In DNA form, the CDR3 reads TGTGCCAGCAGCTTAGAGGGGGGGGCATCTGGAAACACCATATATTTT.